The T cell receptor beta chain under discussion was sequenced for a study of a mutant IDH1 vaccine in newly diagnosed glioma. Time point specified: week 47, end of study. The investigators gave 300 ug of mutant IDH1 20-mer peptide in each vaccine dose, together with topical imiquimod. A note on this clone: Its antigen is unknown.

The CDR3 has 13 residues. The V end was cut by 4 bases, the J end by 5 bases, with 13 bases between. Germline lookup yields CDR1 SGDLS and CDR2 YYNGEE. Clones were sequenced by immunoSEQ multiplex PCR, and TCRdb holds only the in-frame ones, with some missing. The sample comprises approximately 22,000 clones, around 76% of which are singletons, and 3.5% to 4% rests with the top ten. The specimen comprised PBMCs, sampled from a glioma patient whose treatment included an IDH1 peptide vaccine. The V call is TRBV9, the J call TRBJ2-7, with D possibly being TRBD1 (6 bases). This clonotype was obtained from a man between 40 and 49 years old with glioma. Some clones in this sample may be carry-over from other donors' samples. The CDR3 bases are TGTGCCAGCAGCTCCCCCGACAGGAACGAGCAGTACTTC. Its protein product is CASSSPDRNEQYF.